Below, 23 T cell receptor beta chains from the same sample are listed, as sequenced in a study of shared clonotypes between healthy human individuals. Cells designated naive CD8 were CD45RO-negative and were positively selected for CCR7, with terminally differentiated effector memory CD45RA+ cells excluded. The table came from immunoSEQ multiplex PCR; TCRdb's copy has only in-frame clones and leaves some out. This table has about 2,100,000 clones, 85% to 95% appearing once. Sequencing was carried out using naive CD8+ T cells from PBMCs. These receptors all stem from a man aged 18 to 29 in good health. Some clones in this sample may be carry-over from other donors' samples.

The chain carries TRBV11-2 and TRBJ1-1; TRBD1 might be the D (5 bases). The V end was cut by 5 bases, the J end by 0 bases, with 13 bases between. This CDR3 has 15 residues. Germline assignment: CDR1 SGHAT and CDR2 FQNNGV. In DNA form, the CDR3 reads TGTGCCAGCAGCCCAGCCGGGACGGTGAACACTGAAGCTTTCTTT. Translation: CASSPAGTVNTEAFF.

V gene TRBV27 combines with J gene TRBJ2-1; D is unresolved. This CDR3 comprises 15 residues. Germline-derived CDR1 and CDR2 are MNHEY and SMNVEV (reference sequence). Trimming stripped 3 bases from V and 6 bases from J, with 15 bases between. In DNA form, the CDR3 reads TGTGCCAGCAGTTTTGGTAAGGGATCGTTCAATGAGCAGTTCTTC. Protein: CASSFGKGSFNEQFF.

The gene calls are TRBV13 and TRBJ2-7, with TRBD1 identical over 9 bases. The V and J ends lost 4 bases and 5 bases, in that order; junction bases with no gene match: 6. In germline, CDR1 is PRHDT, CDR2 FYEKMQ (reference sequence). The CDR3 sequence is 14 residues long. CDR3 region: CASSSRDRVNEQYF. The CDR3 DNA follows: TGTGCCAGCAGCTCCCGGGACAGGGTCAACGAGCAGTACTTC.

The genes are TRBV4-3 and TRBJ1-4; D is perhaps TRBD1 (6 bases). This CDR3 has 17 residues. V dropped 1 base and J dropped 8 bases, with 20 bases sitting between them. CDR1 and CDR2 (germline): LGHNA, YSLEER. In DNA, the CDR3 is TGCGCCAGCAGCCAAGGGCGAAAGGGGGTGGGGAGAGAAAAACTGTTTTTT. Its translation: CASSQGRKGVGREKLFF.

The chain carries TRBV28 and TRBJ2-7; 8 bases line up with TRBD2. CDR1 and CDR2 (germline): MDHEN, SYDVKM. Trimming at V came to 3 bases and at J to 5 bases, leaving 3 bases not matched to a gene. This CDR3 spans 13 amino acids. The chain's CDR3 is CASSLGLVHEQYF. CDR3 bases: TGTGCCAGCAGTTTGGGACTAGTCCACGAGCAGTACTTC.

The chain combines TRBV7-3 with TRBJ2-7; TRBD1 agrees at 10 bases. Losses at the gene ends were 5 bases for V and 5 bases for J; bases not matched to a gene: 6. The CDR3 runs 14 residues. Per germline, CDR1 SGHTA and CDR2 FQGTGA. In DNA form, the CDR3 reads TGTGCCAGCAGCCCCGGACAGGGGGGTGACGAGCAGTACTTC. Translating it yields CASSPGQGGDEQYF.

V gene TRBV7-9 combines with J gene TRBJ1-1; 8 bases match TRBD1. The CDR3 sequence is 12 residues long. CDR1 is SEHNR, CDR2 FQNEAQ, per germline (reference sequence). The J segment lost 11 bases and the V segment lost 5 bases, leaving 7 bases of the junction unmatched. The DNA for the CDR3 is TGTGCCAGCAGCGAGGACAGGGCCATGGCTTTCTTT. This gives the protein CASSEDRAMAFF.

The V gene is TRBV9, the J gene TRBJ2-3; the D gene is possibly TRBD1 (6 bases). Between the trimmed V and J ends, which lost 4 bases and 4 bases, there was a span of 13 bases. This CDR3 comprises 14 residues. The germline V gene has CDR1 SGDLS and CDR2 YYNGEE. The CDR3 DNA sequence: TGTGCCAGCAGCCCACTGGGGGCTGCAGATACGCAGTATTTT. Its translation is CASSPLGAADTQYF.

This chain uses TRBV4-1 with TRBJ2-2; 10 positions agree with TRBD2. Germline lookup yields CDR1 MGHRA and CDR2 YSYEKL. This CDR3 has 16 residues. Germline trimming cut 0 bases from V and 7 bases from J; bases unmatched to any gene: 5. This chain's CDR3 is CASSQDPSGRVGELFF. CDR3 bases: TGCGCCAGCAGCCAAGATCCTAGCGGGAGAGTCGGGGAGCTGTTTTTT.

V gene TRBV7-9 combines with J gene TRBJ2-7; 8 nucleotides agree with TRBD1. Germline CDR1 is SEHNR and CDR2 is FQNEAQ (reference sequence). The CDR3 consists of 14 residues. Losses at the gene ends were 4 bases for V and 1 base for J; bases not matched to a gene: 3. CDR3 nucleotides: TGTGCCAGCAGCTCGCAGGGGGCTTCCTACGAGCAGTACTTC. Protein product: CASSSQGASYEQYF.

The rearrangement links TRBV9 to TRBJ1-1, with 11 bases that match TRBD1. The V segment lost 7 bases and the J segment 3 bases; nucleotides outside the gene matches: 2. From germline, CDR1 is SGDLS and CDR2 YYNGEE. The CDR3 length is 13 residues. The CDR3 bases are TGTGCCAGCGGGGACAGGGGGGACACTGAAGCTTTCTTT. It codes for CASGDRGDTEAFF.

This CDR3 is CAWSVFWPPAQYF. The CDR3 DNA follows: TGTGCCTGGAGTGTATTCTGGCCGCCGGCGCAGTATTTT. The V gene is TRBV30, the J gene TRBJ2-3; D is uncertain. Per the germline V gene, CDR1 is GTSNPN and CDR2 is SVGIG (reference sequence). The CDR3 covers 13 residues. The V end lost 0 bases, the J end lost 10 bases, and 14 bases lay between the germline ends.

This chain joins TRBV5-6 and TRBJ1-2; 8 bases map to TRBD1. There are 14 residues in the CDR3. Unmatched junction bases numbered 6, after V lost 4 bases and J lost 4 bases. CDR1 and CDR2 (germline): SGHDT, YYEEEE. CDR3 amino acids: CASSPGQGLYGYTF. The DNA for the CDR3 is TGTGCCAGCAGCCCCGGACAGGGCCTCTATGGCTACACCTTC.

As concerns this clone: Other nucleotide sequences from this sample produce the same CDR3. The rearrangement links TRBV27 to TRBJ2-7, with 7 positions matching TRBD2. CDR3 length equals 15 residues. Germline V gene lookup returns CDR1 MNHEY and CDR2 SMNVEV (reference sequence). V gave up 2 bases and J gave up 0 bases; unmatched junction bases: 4. For the CDR3, the DNA is TGTGCCAGCAGTTTAATGGCTAGCGGCTCCTACGAGCAGTACTTC. This translates into CASSLMASGSYEQYF.

The rearrangement links TRBV19 to TRBJ1-4, with D unclear. Trimming removed 3 bases at V and 8 bases at J, with 1 base between. The CDR3 runs to 10 residues. From germline, CDR1 is LNHDA and CDR2 SQIVND (reference sequence). In nucleotides, the CDR3 is TGTGCCAGTAGTATGGAAAAACTGTTTTTT. Translated: CASSMEKLFF. Using reference TRBV19 and TRBJ1-4 for the parts outside the CDR3, the full variable domain is DGGITQSPKYLFRKEGQNVTLSCEQNLNHDAMYWYRQDPGQGLRLIYYSQIVNDFQKGDIAEGYSVSREKKESFPLTVTSAQKNPTAFYLCASSMEKLFFGSGTQLSVL.

The chain recombines TRBV4-3 with TRBJ2-1; D gene ambiguous. CDR3 length equals 16 residues. Germline V gene sequence: CDR1 LGHNA, CDR2 YSLEER. V shed 1 base and J shed 0 bases, with 10 bases lying between them. The chain's CDR3 is CASSQVRRSSYNEQFF. The CDR3 bases are TGCGCCAGCAGCCAAGTACGGCGGAGCTCCTACAATGAGCAGTTCTTC.

This sequence joins TRBV28 and TRBJ2-3, with 7 bases fitting TRBD2. The CDR3 extends over 15 amino acids. V lost 5 bases, J lost 8 bases, and 13 bases stayed unmatched. Germline CDR1 is MDHEN and CDR2 is SYDVKM. The CDR3 DNA reads as TGTGCCAGCAGTCCCCGGGGGGAGCCCGCGGGTACGCAGTATTTT. Encoded protein: CASSPRGEPAGTQYF.

The J gene is TRBJ2-3, the V gene TRBV7-9, with a possible D match to TRBD1 (6 bases). The CDR3 totals 13 residues. Deletions cut 6 bases from V and 4 bases from J, with 11 bases between. Germline assignment: CDR1 SEHNR and CDR2 FQNEAQ (reference sequence). The CDR3 coding sequence is TGTGCCAGCAGAGAACAGGGCGCAGATACGCAGTATTTT. Translated: CASREQGADTQYF.

The chain is built from TRBV5-4 and TRBJ2-2; a possible D gene is TRBD2 (6 bases). The germline V gene encodes CDR1 SGHNT and CDR2 YYREEE (reference sequence). The CDR3 sequence is 16 residues long. Trimming removed 1 base at V and 7 bases at J, with 17 bases between. The CDR3: CASSLFVGGPDGELFF. CDR3 sequence (DNA): TGTGCCAGCAGCTTGTTTGTGGGAGGCCCCGACGGGGAGCTGTTTTTT.

This clone appeared a single time. The rearrangement joins TRBV29-1 to TRBJ2-3; unclear D gene. Per the germline V gene, CDR1 is SQVTM and CDR2 is ANQGSEA. The CDR3 is 15 residues long. The germline V and J ends were trimmed by 3 bases and 0 bases, with 13 bases remaining between them. The CDR3 DNA reads as TGCAGCGTTGATACCCCAACCGCTAGCACAGATACGCAGTATTTT. It specifies CSVDTPTASTDTQYF.

This rearrangement joins TRBV7-9 to TRBJ2-3; 8 bases line up with TRBD2. The CDR3 contains 13 residues. V gave up 7 bases and J gave up 3 bases; unmatched junction bases: 3. Germline values: CDR1 SEHNR, CDR2 FQNEAQ (reference sequence). CDR3 nucleotides: TGTGCCAGCAAACAGCGGGAGACAGATACGCAGTATTTT. This translates into CASKQRETDTQYF. Together with reference TRBV7-9 and TRBJ2-3, the CDR3 gives the full variable domain: DTGVSQNPRHKITKRGQNVTFRCDPISEHNRLYWYRQTLGQGPEFLTYFQNEAQLEKSRLLSDRFSAERPKGSFSTLEIQRTEQGDSAMYLCASKQRETDTQYFGPGTRLTVL.

This sequence joins TRBV14 and TRBJ2-3, with D perhaps given as TRBD1 or TRBD2 (5 bases each). The ends were cut back, 4 bases at V and 5 bases at J, with 13 bases in the middle. The CDR3 extends over 14 amino acids. Per germline, CDR1 SGHDN and CDR2 FVKESK. The CDR3 reads CASSRDGDGDTQYF. In DNA form, the CDR3 reads TGTGCCAGCAGCCGGGACGGGGACGGAGATACGCAGTATTTT.

As to this clone: Within the sample, other DNA sequences also encode this same CDR3. The chain combines TRBV9 with TRBJ2-7; tentative D call: TRBD2 (5 bases). This CDR3 is built from 14 residues. Trimming took 4 bases from V and 0 from J, leaving 11 bases between them. Germline CDR1 and CDR2: SGDLS and YYNGEE. Written as DNA, the CDR3 is TGTGCCAGCAGCCCCCCGGGGAACTCCTACGAGCAGTACTTC. Protein: CASSPPGNSYEQYF.